This T cell receptor (beta chain) was captured by sequencing in a study of blood T cells in healthy people across ages. V was clipped by 3 bases and J by 5 bases, with 16 bases between them. Germline V gives CDR1 MNHEY, CDR2 SMNVEV (reference sequence). The CDR3 has 15 amino acids. A second 7 to 11 cycle PCR used barcoded and J-beta primers. A single record per CDR3 protein comes from TCRdb applying MiXCR to the 5' RACE reads. Among around 870,000 distinct CDR3 sequences listed, 25% to 30% were seen once. The source of this sequence is a woman of 80 years or more in good health. The rearrangement links TRBV27 to TRBJ1-1; D might be TRBD1 (5 bases). The sequencing sample was made of blood. The CDR3: CASSFVRGLVTEAFF. CDR3 in DNA: TGTGCCAGCAGTTTTGTTCGGGGGTTGGTTACTGAAGCTTTCTTT.